This TCR beta chain was recorded in a study of blood T cell repertoires in COVID-19. Across the whole study: PBMCs, B-cell-depleted T cells, or T cells were the source of the cDNA or gDNA that made up the material.

Trimming cost V 0 bases and J 4 bases, with 12 bases left between them. CDR1 and CDR2 from the germline V gene are LGHNA and YSLEER. The CDR3 is 15 residues long. The table came from immunoSEQ multiplex PCR; TCRdb's copy has only in-frame clones and leaves some out. The repertoire holds fewer than 350,000 clones, with 90% as singletons. The chain joins TRBV4-3 to TRBJ1-1, with unresolved D. This clonotype was sampled from a woman aged 18-29 years with acute COVID-19. Sequencing was done on a sample of PBMCs or T cells enriched from blood (not recorded which). The DNA for the CDR3 is TGCGCCAGCAGCCAAGATCTGGCGGAAGGCACTGAAGCTTTCTTT. Residues: CASSQDLAEGTEAFF.